This T cell receptor (beta chain) was documented in a study of shared clonotypes between healthy human individuals. Whole-study results and caveats: Donor clonotype sharing was expected to depend on sequencing depth.

From germline, CDR1 is KGHSH and CDR2 LQKENI. The length of the CDR3 is 15 residues. V lost 4 bases, J lost 7 bases, and 9 bases stayed unmatched. Authors' analysis steps: ImmunoSEQ gave junction-only sequences without quality scores, so filtering differed. TCRdb's table, derived via immunoSEQ multiplex PCR, lists solely in-frame clones and lacks some. V and J calls and clone size are those listed in that table; D and trimming were worked out from the DNA. The repertoire includes about 520,000 clones, almost 80% of them detected once, and approximately 12% sits in the top ten. As regards this clone: Its antigen is undetermined.

HIV-negative, healthy adults without recent acute infections or vaccinations were the donors. The clonotype originates from a woman aged 40 to 50 in good health. Some clones in this sample may be carry-over from other donors' samples. J is TRBJ2-1 and V is TRBV18; 8 bases match TRBD1. The specimen sequenced was PBMCs. CDR3 bases: TGTGCCAGCTCACAGACAGGGGCACTGGGTAATGAGCAGTTCTTC. Translated, it gives CASSQTGALGNEQFF.